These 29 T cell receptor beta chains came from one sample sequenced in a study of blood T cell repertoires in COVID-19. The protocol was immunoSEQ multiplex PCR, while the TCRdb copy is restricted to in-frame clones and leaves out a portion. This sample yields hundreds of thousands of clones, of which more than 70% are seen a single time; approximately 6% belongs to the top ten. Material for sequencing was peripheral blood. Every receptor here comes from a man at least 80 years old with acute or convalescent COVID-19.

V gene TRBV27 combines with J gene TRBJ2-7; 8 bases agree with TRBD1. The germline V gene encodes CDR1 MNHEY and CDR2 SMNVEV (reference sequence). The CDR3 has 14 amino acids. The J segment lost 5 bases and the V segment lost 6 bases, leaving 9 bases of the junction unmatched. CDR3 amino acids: CASRTTGVGNEQYF. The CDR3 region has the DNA TGTGCCAGCAGGACGACAGGGGTAGGCAACGAGCAGTACTTC.

The CDR3 loop reads CASSGGQGRLETQYF. As DNA, the CDR3 is TGCGCCAGCAGCGGGGGACAGGGTAGGTTAGAGACCCAGTACTTC. The chain couples TRBV5-1 to TRBJ2-5, with TRBD1 matching 9 bases. The CDR3 covers 15 residues. Per the germline V gene, CDR1 is SGHRS and CDR2 is YFSETQ. J lost 4 bases, V lost 4 bases, and 8 bases had no gene match.

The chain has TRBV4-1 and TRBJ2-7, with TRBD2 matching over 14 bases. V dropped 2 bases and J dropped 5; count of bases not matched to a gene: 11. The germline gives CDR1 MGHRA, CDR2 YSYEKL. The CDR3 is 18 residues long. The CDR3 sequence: CASSQPPGLAGARNEQYF. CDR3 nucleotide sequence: TGCGCCAGCAGCCAACCTCCGGGACTAGCGGGAGCCAGGAACGAGCAGTACTTC.

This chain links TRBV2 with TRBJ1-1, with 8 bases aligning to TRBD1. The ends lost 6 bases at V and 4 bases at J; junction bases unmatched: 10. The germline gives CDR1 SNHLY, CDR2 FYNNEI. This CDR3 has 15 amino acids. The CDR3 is CASRGHQGAGTEAFF. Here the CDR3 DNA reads TGTGCCAGCAGGGGTCACCAGGGGGCTGGCACTGAAGCTTTCTTT.

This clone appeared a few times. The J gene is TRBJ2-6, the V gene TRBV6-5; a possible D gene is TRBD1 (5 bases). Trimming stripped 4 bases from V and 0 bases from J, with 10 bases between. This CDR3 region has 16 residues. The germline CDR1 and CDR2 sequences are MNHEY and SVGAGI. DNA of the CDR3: TGTGCCAGCAGTTTATCAGGGATCTCTGGGGCCAACGTCCTGACTTTC. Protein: CASSLSGISGANVLTF.

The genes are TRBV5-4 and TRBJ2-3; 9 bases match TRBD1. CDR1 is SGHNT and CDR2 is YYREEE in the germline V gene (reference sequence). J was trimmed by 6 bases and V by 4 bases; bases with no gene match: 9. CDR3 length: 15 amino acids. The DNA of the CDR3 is TGTGCCAGCAGCAGGAGAGACAGGGGGGGTGATACGCAGTATTTT. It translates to CASSRRDRGGDTQYF.

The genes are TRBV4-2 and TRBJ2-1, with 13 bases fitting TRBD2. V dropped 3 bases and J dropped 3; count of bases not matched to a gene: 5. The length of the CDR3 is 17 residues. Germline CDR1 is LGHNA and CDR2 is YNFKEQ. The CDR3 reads CASSQSGTSGDYNEQFF. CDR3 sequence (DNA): TGTGCCAGCAGCCAGAGTGGGACTAGCGGGGACTACAATGAGCAGTTCTTC.

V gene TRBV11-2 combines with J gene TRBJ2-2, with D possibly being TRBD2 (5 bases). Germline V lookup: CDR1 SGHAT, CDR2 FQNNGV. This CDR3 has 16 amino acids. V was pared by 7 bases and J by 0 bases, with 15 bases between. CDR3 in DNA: TGTGCCAGCACTACCCAGCTAGCAGCGAACACCGGGGAGCTGTTTTTT. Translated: CASTTQLAANTGELFF.

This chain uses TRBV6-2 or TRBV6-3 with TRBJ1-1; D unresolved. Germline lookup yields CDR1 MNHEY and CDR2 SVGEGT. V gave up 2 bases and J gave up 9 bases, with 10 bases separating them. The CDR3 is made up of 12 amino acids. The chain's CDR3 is CASSYPEGKAFF. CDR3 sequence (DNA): TGTGCCAGCAGTTACCCGGAGGGAAAAGCTTTCTTT.

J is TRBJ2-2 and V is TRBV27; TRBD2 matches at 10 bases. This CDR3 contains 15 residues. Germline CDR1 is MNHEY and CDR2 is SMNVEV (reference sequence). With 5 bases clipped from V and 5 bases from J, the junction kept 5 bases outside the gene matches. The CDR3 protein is CASSATSGSTGELFF. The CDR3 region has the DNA TGTGCCAGCAGTGCGACTAGCGGGTCGACCGGGGAGCTGTTTTTT.

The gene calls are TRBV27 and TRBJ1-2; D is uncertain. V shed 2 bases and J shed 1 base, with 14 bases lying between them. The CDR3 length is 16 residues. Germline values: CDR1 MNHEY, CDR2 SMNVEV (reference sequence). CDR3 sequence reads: CASSLGQQPRNYGYTF. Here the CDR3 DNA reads TGTGCCAGCAGTTTAGGGCAGCAGCCTCGTAACTATGGCTACACCTTC.

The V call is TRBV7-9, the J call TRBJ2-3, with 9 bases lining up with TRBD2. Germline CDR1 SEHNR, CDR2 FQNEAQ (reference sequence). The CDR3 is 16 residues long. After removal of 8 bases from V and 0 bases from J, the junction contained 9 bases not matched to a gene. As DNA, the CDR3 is TGTGCCAGCGTACCGCGGACTAGCGAAAGCACAGATACGCAGTATTTT. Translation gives CASVPRTSESTDTQYF.

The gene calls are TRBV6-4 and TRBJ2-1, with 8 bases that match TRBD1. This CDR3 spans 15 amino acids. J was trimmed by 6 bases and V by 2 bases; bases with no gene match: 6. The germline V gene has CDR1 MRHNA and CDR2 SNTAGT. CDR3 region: CASSDGQGAGNEQFF. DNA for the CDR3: TGTGCCAGCAGTGACGGCCAGGGGGCAGGCAATGAGCAGTTCTTC.

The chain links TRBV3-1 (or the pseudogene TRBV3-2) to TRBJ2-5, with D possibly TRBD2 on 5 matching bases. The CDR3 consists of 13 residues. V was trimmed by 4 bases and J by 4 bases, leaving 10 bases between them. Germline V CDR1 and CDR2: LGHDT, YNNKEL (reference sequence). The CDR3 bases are TGTGCCAGCAGCCTAAACGGAGGAGAGACCCAGTACTTC. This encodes CASSLNGGETQYF.

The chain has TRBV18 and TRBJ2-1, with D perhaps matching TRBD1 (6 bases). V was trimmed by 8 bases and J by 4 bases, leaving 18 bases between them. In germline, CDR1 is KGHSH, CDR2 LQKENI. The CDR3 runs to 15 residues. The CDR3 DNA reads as TGTGCCAGCGCGCGGTCCGGGACACTTTACAATGAGCAGTTCTTC. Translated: CASARSGTLYNEQFF.

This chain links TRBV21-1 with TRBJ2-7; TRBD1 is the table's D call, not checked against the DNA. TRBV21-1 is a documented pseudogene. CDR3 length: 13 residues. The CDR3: CASRRTGIDEQYF. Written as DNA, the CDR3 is TGTGCCAGCAGACGGACAGGGATCGACGAGCAGTACTTC.

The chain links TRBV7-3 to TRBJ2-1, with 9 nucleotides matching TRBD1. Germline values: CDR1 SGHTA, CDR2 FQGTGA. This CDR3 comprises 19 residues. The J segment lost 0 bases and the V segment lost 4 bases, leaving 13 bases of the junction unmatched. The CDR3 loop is CASSSGYRGLTSSYNEQFF. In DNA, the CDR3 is TGTGCCAGCAGCTCAGGGTACAGGGGGCTGACGAGCTCCTACAATGAGCAGTTCTTC.

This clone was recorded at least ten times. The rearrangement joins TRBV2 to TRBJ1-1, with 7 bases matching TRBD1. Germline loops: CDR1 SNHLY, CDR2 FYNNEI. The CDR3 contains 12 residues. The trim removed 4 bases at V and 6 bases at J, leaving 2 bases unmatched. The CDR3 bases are TGTGCCAGCAGTGTTCAGGGGGCTGAAGCTTTCTTT. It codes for CASSVQGAEAFF.

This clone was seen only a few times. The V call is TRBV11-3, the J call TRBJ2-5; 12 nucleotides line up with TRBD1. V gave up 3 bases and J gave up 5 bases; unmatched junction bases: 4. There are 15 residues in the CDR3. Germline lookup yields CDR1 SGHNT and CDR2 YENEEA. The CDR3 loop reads CASSFGTGGLETQYF. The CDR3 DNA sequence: TGTGCCAGCAGCTTCGGGACAGGGGGCCTGGAGACCCAGTACTTC.

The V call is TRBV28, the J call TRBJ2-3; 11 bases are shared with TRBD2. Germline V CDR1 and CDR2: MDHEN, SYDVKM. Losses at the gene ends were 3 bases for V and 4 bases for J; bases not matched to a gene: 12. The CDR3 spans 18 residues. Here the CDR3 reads CASSFGLAGGPAADTQYF. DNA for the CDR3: TGTGCCAGCAGTTTCGGCCTAGCGGGAGGCCCTGCTGCAGATACGCAGTATTTT.

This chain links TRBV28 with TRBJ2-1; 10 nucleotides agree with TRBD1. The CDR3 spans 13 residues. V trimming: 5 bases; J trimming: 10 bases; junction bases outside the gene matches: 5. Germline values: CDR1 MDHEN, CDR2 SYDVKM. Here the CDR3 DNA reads TGTGCCAGCAGTCTGACAGGGGGCAACGAGCAGTTCTTC. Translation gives CASSLTGGNEQFF.

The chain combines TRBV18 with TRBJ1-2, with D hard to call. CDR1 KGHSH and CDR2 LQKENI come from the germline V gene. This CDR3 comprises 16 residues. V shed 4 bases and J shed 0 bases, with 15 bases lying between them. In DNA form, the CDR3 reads TGTGCCAGCTCACGGGAGGGAAACATTCCTAACTATGGCTACACCTTC. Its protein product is CASSREGNIPNYGYTF.

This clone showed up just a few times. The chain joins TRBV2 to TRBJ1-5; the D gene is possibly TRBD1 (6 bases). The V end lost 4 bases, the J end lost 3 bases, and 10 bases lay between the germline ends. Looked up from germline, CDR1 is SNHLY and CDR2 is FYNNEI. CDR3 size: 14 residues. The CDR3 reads CASSGQVINQPQHF. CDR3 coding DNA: TGTGCCAGCAGTGGACAGGTTATCAATCAGCCCCAGCATTTT.

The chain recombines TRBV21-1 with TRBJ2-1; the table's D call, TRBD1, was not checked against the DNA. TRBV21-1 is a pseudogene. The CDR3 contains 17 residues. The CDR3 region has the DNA TGTGCCAGCAGCAAAGGAACGTGGACAGGGGTTCTACATGAGCAGTTCTTC. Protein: CASSKGTWTGVLHEQFF.

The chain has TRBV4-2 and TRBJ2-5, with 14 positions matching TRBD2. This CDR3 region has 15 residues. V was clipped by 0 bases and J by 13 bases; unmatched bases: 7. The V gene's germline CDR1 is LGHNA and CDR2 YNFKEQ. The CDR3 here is CASSQDSGLAGGLYF. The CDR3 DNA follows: TGTGCCAGCAGCCAAGATTCCGGACTAGCGGGAGGTCTGTACTTC.

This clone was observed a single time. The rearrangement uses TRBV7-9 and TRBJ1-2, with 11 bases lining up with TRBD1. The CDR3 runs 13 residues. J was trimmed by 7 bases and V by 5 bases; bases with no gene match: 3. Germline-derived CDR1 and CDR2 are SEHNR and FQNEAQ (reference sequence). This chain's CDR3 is CASSTGQGAGYTF. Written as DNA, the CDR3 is TGTGCCAGCAGCACCGGACAGGGGGCTGGCTACACCTTC. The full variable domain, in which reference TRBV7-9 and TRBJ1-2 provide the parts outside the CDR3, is DTGVSQNPRHKITKRGQNVTFRCDPISEHNRLYWYRQTLGQGPEFLTYFQNEAQLEKSRLLSDRFSAERPKGSFSTLEIQRTEQGDSAMYLCASSTGQGAGYTFGSGTRLTVV.

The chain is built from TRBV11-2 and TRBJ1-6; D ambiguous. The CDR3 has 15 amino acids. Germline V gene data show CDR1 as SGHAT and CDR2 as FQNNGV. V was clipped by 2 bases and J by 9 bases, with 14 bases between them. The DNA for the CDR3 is TGTGCCAGCAGCTTATTGAGGGTAGAACGTTCACCCCTCCACTTT. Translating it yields CASSLLRVERSPLHF.

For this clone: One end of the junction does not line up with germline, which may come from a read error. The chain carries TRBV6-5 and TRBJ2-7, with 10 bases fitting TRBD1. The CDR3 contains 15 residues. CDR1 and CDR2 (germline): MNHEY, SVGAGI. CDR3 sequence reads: CAGSYSGQGKNEQYF. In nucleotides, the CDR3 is TGTGCCGGCAGTTACTCGGGACAGGGGAAGAACGAGCAGTACTTC.

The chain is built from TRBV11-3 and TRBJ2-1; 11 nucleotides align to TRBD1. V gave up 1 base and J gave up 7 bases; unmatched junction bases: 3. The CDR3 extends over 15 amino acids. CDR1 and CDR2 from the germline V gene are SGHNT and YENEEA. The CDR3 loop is CASSLGGQGANEQFF. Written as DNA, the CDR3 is TGTGCCAGCAGCTTAGGTGGACAGGGGGCAAATGAGCAGTTCTTC. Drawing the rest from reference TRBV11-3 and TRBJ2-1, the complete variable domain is EAGVVQSPRYKIIEKKQPVAFWCNPISGHNTLYWYLQNLGQGPELLIRYENEEAVDDSQLPKDRFSAERLKGVDSTLKIQPAELGDSAVYLCASSLGGQGANEQFFGPGTRLTVL.